This is a list of T cell receptor beta chains from one sample in a study of blood T cell repertoires in COVID-19. The data were produced by immunoSEQ multiplex PCR, yet TCRdb's version contains in-frame clones alone and is incomplete. The sample records 150,000 to 200,000 clones, roughly 88% being singletons. The sequenced sample consisted of peripheral blood. These receptors originate from a woman aged 80 or over with active or convalescent COVID-19. Each CDR3 is given with its conserved first and last residue. The order of the fields is CDR3 protein, CDR3 DNA, J gene, clone size, V gene, D gene. The D gene is left open where the match is weak. Clone size is stated in some rows and not others, as once, few, many or a class when expanded.

CDR3: CASSQDWEYEQYF
DNA: TGCGCCAGCAGCCAGGACTGGGAGTACGAGCAGTACTTC
J: TRBJ2-7
size: -
V: TRBV4-3
D: -

CDR3: CASSAGQEASGANVLTF
DNA: TGTGCCAGCAGTGCGGGACAGGAAGCCTCTGGGGCCAACGTCCTGACTTTC
J: TRBJ2-6
size: -
V: TRBV6-1
D: TRBD1

CDR3: CASSSPSGNTIYF
DNA: TGTGCCAGTAGTAGCCCATCTGGAAACACCATATATTTT
J: TRBJ1-3
size: -
V: TRBV9
D: -

CDR3: CASSIQGRRYEQYF
DNA: TGTGCCAGTAGTATCCAGGGGCGCCGCTACGAGCAGTACTTC
J: TRBJ2-7
size: once
V: TRBV19
D: -

CDR3: CASSLSLDRGNEQFF
DNA: TGTGCCAGCAGCTTGAGCTTGGACAGGGGTAATGAGCAGTTCTTC
J: TRBJ2-1
size: -
V: TRBV7-9
D: TRBD1

CDR3: CAWSAEETQYF
DNA: TGTGCCTGGAGTGCTGAAGAGACCCAGTACTTC
J: TRBJ2-5
size: -
V: TRBV30
D: -

CDR3: CASSGTGTSGLSYNEQFF
DNA: TGTGCCAGTAGTGGAACCGGGACTAGCGGCCTCTCCTACAATGAGCAGTTCTTC
J: TRBJ2-1
size: -
V: TRBV19
D: TRBD2

CDR3: CASSVGISGVKSSSEQFF
DNA: TGTGCCAGCAGCGTAGGTATTAGCGGGGTAAAGTCATCTAGTGAGCAGTTCTTC
J: TRBJ2-1
size: -
V: TRBV9
D: TRBD2

CDR3: CASSQERQTLSPLHF
DNA: TGCGCCAGCAGCCAAGAGAGGCAGACCTTATCACCCCTCCACTTT
J: TRBJ1-6
size: -
V: TRBV4-1
D: -

CDR3: CASSFDRGYEQYF
DNA: TGTGCCAGCAGCTTCGACAGGGGCTACGAGCAGTACTTC
J: TRBJ2-7
size: -
V: TRBV7-3
D: TRBD1

CDR3: CASSQATGITYEQYF
DNA: TGTGCCAGCAGCCAAGCTACAGGGATAACCTACGAGCAGTACTTC
J: TRBJ2-7
size: -
V: TRBV3-1/TRBV3-2
D: -

CDR3: CASSLTADRGFGYTF
DNA: TGTGCCAGTTCTCTTACGGCGGACAGGGGTTTTGGCTACACCTTC
J: TRBJ1-2
size: -
V: TRBV19
D: TRBD1

CDR3: CASSPRTVYNSPLHF
DNA: TGCGCCAGCAGTCCCAGGACAGTCTATAATTCACCCCTCCACTTT
J: TRBJ1-6
size: -
V: TRBV23-1
D: -

CDR3: CASSIAGGNSYEQYF
DNA: TGTGCCAGCAGCATAGCGGGGGGTAACTCCTACGAGCAGTACTTC
J: TRBJ2-7
size: -
V: TRBV11-2
D: TRBD2

CDR3: CASKDRVTGELFF
DNA: TGTGCCAGCAAGGACAGGGTCACCGGGGAGCTGTTTTTT
J: TRBJ2-2
size: -
V: TRBV12-3/TRBV12-4
D: TRBD1

CDR3: CASRGDYGYTF
DNA: TGTGCCAGCAGAGGAGACTATGGCTACACCTTC
J: TRBJ1-2
size: -
V: TRBV12-3/TRBV12-4
D: -

CDR3: CASSEAGSPLHF
DNA: TGTGCCAGCAGTGAAGCGGGCTCACCCCTCCACTTT
J: TRBJ1-6
size: -
V: TRBV25-1
D: -

CDR3: CASSLLQTGAHSPLHF
DNA: TGTGCCAGCAGTTTATTACAAACAGGGGCTCATTCACCCCTCCACTTT
J: TRBJ1-6
size: -
V: TRBV27
D: TRBD1

CDR3: CASRGTGAITDTQYF
DNA: TGTGCCAGCAGGGGGACAGGGGCGATCACAGATACGCAGTATTTT
J: TRBJ2-3
size: few
V: TRBV7-2
D: TRBD1

CDR3: CASSPPRGLRGNEQFF
DNA: TGTGCCAGCAGCCCTCCTCGGGGACTAAGGGGGAATGAGCAGTTCTTC
J: TRBJ2-1
size: -
V: TRBV5-6
D: -

CDR3: CASSQGRTGELFF
DNA: TGTGCCAGCAGCCAAGGCCGGACCGGGGAGCTGTTTTTT
J: TRBJ2-2
size: -
V: TRBV14
D: -

CDR3: CASSQVYWAFGAPEGTEAFF
DNA: TGTGCCAGCAGCCAAGTTTATTGGGCATTTGGGGCCCCGGAGGGGACTGAAGCTTTCTTT
J: TRBJ1-1
size: few
V: TRBV3-1/TRBV3-2
D: -

CDR3: CASSDQGVRGNTIYF
DNA: TGCGCCAGCAGCGATCAGGGGGTCAGGGGAAACACCATATATTTT
J: TRBJ1-3
size: -
V: TRBV5-1
D: TRBD1

CDR3: CASSRGTGKETQYF
DNA: TGCGCCAGCAGTAGGGGGACAGGCAAAGAGACCCAGTACTTC
J: TRBJ2-5
size: -
V: TRBV5-1
D: TRBD1

CDR3: CASSLARGLAGGTPTDTQYF
DNA: TGCGCCAGCAGCTTGGCCCGGGGACTAGCGGGGGGGACGCCCACAGATACGCAGTATTTT
J: TRBJ2-3
size: -
V: TRBV5-1
D: TRBD2

CDR3: CASSPGRYYEQYF
DNA: TGTGCCAGCTCACCGGGCAGATACTACGAGCAGTACTTC
J: TRBJ2-7
size: -
V: TRBV18
D: -

CDR3: CASRSARVGRGTSYEQYF
DNA: TGTGCCAGCAGGTCAGCGCGGGTGGGCAGGGGAACCTCCTACGAGCAGTACTTC
J: TRBJ2-7
size: -
V: TRBV7-3
D: -

CDR3: CASSQSQVSSGANVLTF
DNA: TGTGCCAGCAGCCAGTCACAGGTTTCCTCTGGGGCCAACGTCCTGACTTTC
J: TRBJ2-6
size: -
V: TRBV3-1/TRBV3-2
D: -

CDR3: CASCRGEDRNTIYF
DNA: TGTGCCAGCTGCAGGGGAGAGGACCGAAACACCATATATTTT
J: TRBJ1-3
size: -
V: TRBV6-6
D: -

CDR3: CASSQLTGTGKEAFF
DNA: TGCGCCAGCAGCCAATTGACCGGGACTGGTAAAGAAGCTTTCTTT
J: TRBJ1-1
size: -
V: TRBV5-1
D: -

CDR3: CASSPGTGTGNHKLSGNTIYF
DNA: TGTGCCAGCTCACCGGGTACCGGGACAGGGAACCACAAGCTCTCTGGAAACACCATATATTTT
J: TRBJ1-3
size: -
V: TRBV18
D: TRBD1

CDR3: CASSHQRDTTTEAFF
DNA: TGTGCCAGCAGCCACCAGCGGGACACAACCACTGAAGCTTTCTTT
J: TRBJ1-1
size: -
V: TRBV7-3
D: -

CDR3: CASSRGQGGEAFF
DNA: TGTGCCAGCAGCCGCGGACAGGGCGGTGAAGCTTTCTTT
J: TRBJ1-1
size: -
V: TRBV6-5
D: TRBD1

CDR3: CASSLETGRGTEAFF
DNA: TGTGCCAGCAGCTTGGAGACAGGGCGAGGGACTGAAGCTTTCTTT
J: TRBJ1-1
size: -
V: TRBV7-9
D: TRBD1

CDR3: CATRDRVNQPQHF
DNA: TGTGCCACCCGGGACAGGGTTAATCAGCCCCAGCATTTT
J: TRBJ1-5
size: -
V: TRBV6-5
D: TRBD1

CDR3: CASSVWGSTDTQYF
DNA: TGTGCCAGCAGCGTATGGGGCAGCACAGATACGCAGTATTTT
J: TRBJ2-3
size: -
V: TRBV9
D: -

CDR3: CASSLGQGKHF
DNA: TGTGCCAGCAGCCTGGGACAGGGAAAGCATTTT
J: TRBJ1-5
size: -
V: TRBV7-2
D: TRBD1

CDR3: CASSLDLRGQGYTF
DNA: TGTGCCAGCAGCTTGGATCTAAGGGGGCAAGGCTACACCTTC
J: TRBJ1-2
size: -
V: TRBV5-8
D: TRBD1

CDR3: CAWSTGMNQPQHF
DNA: TGTGCCTGGAGTACAGGGATGAATCAGCCCCAGCATTTT
J: TRBJ1-5
size: -
V: TRBV30
D: -

CDR3: CASSPGYEQYF
DNA: TGTGCCAGCAGCCCGGGGTATGAGCAGTACTTC
J: TRBJ2-7
size: once
V: TRBV7-2
D: -

CDR3: CASMKQGIGEQYF
DNA: TGTGCCAGTATGAAACAGGGGATAGGCGAGCAGTACTTC
J: TRBJ2-7
size: -
V: TRBV19
D: TRBD1

CDR3: CASSPDSMNTEAFF
DNA: TGTGCCAGCTCACCGGACAGCATGAACACTGAAGCTTTCTTT
J: TRBJ1-1
size: once
V: TRBV18
D: -

CDR3: CAARVSGGGQETQYF
DNA: TGTGCCGCCAGGGTCAGCGGGGGGGGACAAGAGACCCAGTACTTC
J: TRBJ2-5
size: few
V: TRBV10-3
D: TRBD2

CDR3: CASSVATGETNYGYTF
DNA: TGTGCCAGCAGCGTAGCTACTGGGGAGACCAACTATGGCTACACCTTC
J: TRBJ1-2
size: -
V: TRBV9
D: -

CDR3: CASSDSGQETQYF
DNA: TGTGCCAGTTCGGACAGTGGGCAAGAGACCCAGTACTTC
J: TRBJ2-5
size: -
V: TRBV19
D: -

CDR3: CASSLAGSGAPRTQYF
DNA: TGTGCCAGCAGCTTAGCCGGTAGCGGGGCCCCTAGGACCCAGTACTTC
J: TRBJ2-5
size: -
V: TRBV7-2
D: TRBD2

CDR3: CATNRGYSNQPQHF
DNA: TGTGCCACCAACAGGGGCTATAGCAATCAGCCCCAGCATTTT
J: TRBJ1-5
size: -
V: TRBV6-5
D: TRBD1

CDR3: CATSRDKGTRNYNEQFF
DNA: TGTGCCACCAGCAGAGATAAGGGGACAAGAAATTACAATGAGCAGTTCTTC
J: TRBJ2-1
size: -
V: TRBV15
D: -

CDR3: CASGSRGGGYTF
DNA: TGTGCTAGTGGTTCACGCGGAGGGGGCTACACCTTC
J: TRBJ1-2
size: -
V: TRBV12-5
D: -

CDR3: CASSVTGGWGRTEAFF
DNA: TGCGCCAGCAGTGTGACAGGGGGCTGGGGGCGCACTGAAGCTTTCTTT
J: TRBJ1-1
size: -
V: TRBV5-1
D: TRBD1

CDR3: CASSLVGQGGGELFF
DNA: TGTGCCAGCAGCTTAGTAGGACAGGGAGGCGGGGAGCTGTTTTTT
J: TRBJ2-2
size: -
V: TRBV7-8
D: TRBD1

CDR3: CASSAQGVGSPLHF
DNA: TGCGCCAGCAGCGCACAGGGCGTGGGTTCACCCCTCCACTTT
J: TRBJ1-6
size: few
V: TRBV4-1
D: -

CDR3: CASTGGGLKNTEAFF
DNA: TGCGCCAGCACCGGAGGGGGCCTCAAGAACACTGAAGCTTTCTTT
J: TRBJ1-1
size: -
V: TRBV5-1
D: TRBD1

CDR3: CASSRRQVDSPLHF
DNA: TGCGCCAGCAGCCGTCGACAGGTGGACTCACCCCTCCACTTT
J: TRBJ1-6
size: -
V: TRBV5-1
D: -

CDR3: CASSLQSRGGNTEAFF
DNA: TGTGCCAGCAGCTTACAGAGCCGGGGGGGGAACACTGAAGCTTTCTTT
J: TRBJ1-1
size: -
V: TRBV7-8
D: -

CDR3: CASSQDRGWTDTQYF
DNA: TGTGCCAGCAGCCAAGACAGGGGTTGGACAGATACGCAGTATTTT
J: TRBJ2-3
size: -
V: TRBV14
D: -

CDR3: CASSPGTANNEQFF
DNA: TGCGCCAGCAGCCCCGGGACAGCAAACAATGAGCAGTTCTTC
J: TRBJ2-1
size: -
V: TRBV5-1
D: TRBD1